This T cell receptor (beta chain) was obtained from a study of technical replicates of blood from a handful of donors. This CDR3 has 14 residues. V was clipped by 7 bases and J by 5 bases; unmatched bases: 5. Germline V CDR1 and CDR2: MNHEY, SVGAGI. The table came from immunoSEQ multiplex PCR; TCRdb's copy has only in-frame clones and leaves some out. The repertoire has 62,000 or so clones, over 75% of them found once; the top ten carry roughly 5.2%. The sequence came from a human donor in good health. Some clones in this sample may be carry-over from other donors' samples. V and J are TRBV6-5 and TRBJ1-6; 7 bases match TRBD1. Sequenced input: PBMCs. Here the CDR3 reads CASKKGADNSPLHF. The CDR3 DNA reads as TGTGCCAGCAAAAAGGGGGCCGATAATTCACCCCTCCACTTT.